This note documents a single TCR beta chain sequence. Its recognized antigen is unknown. No per-base quality is available; no much larger clone lies one base away. The sample's treatment or condition label is to be understood as: in vitro stimulation with specific CMV peptide epitopes to enrich CMV-specific T cells. The germline V gene sets CDR1 to ENHRY and CDR2 to SYGVKD. The CDR3 sequence holds 14 residues, the cysteine and phenylalanine included. Only the CDR3 DNA stays, 42 bases, in frame from base 1. V is pared back by 11 bases and J by 0 bases, with 14 bases lying between the germline termini. This specimen comes from a study of T cell repertoires in cytomegalovirus infection (dated by TCRdb to between 2018 and 2021). At the level of the whole study: Alongside well-studied HLA-B-restricted epitopes, the peptide stimulations were aimed at recently identified HLA-C-restricted CMV epitopes, whose presentation resists viral immunomodulation. Donor HLA type was relevant to the analysis, as public TCR beta signatures indicated carriage of CMV infection together with the matching HLA type.

TCRdb lists the instrument as Illumina HiSeq 1500. TCRdb redid the processing of the public reads, applying fastp at Q25 and MiXCR, and retained in-frame beta chains. Each record represents a unique CDR3 protein, reported with the most common genes and DNA among its rows. The sample contains 830,000 or so distinct CDR3 sequences, around a third of them found a single time. Around 12% of the sample rests with the top ten. What the research found in general, with its limitations: The ex vivo response was dominated by HLA-C-restricted CMV-specific TCR beta clonotypes, and the single most frequent clonotype in two of eight donors was supplied by these HLA-C-restricted clonotypes. Carriers of CMV infection plus the relevant HLA type were discriminated by the cumulative frequency of public TCR beta family members in the study cohort and in an independent 352-donor cohort.

In this chain, TRBV10-3 is recombined with TRBJ2-1; the D match is possibly TRBD1 or TRBD2, with 5 bases aligned in each. The receptor was isolated from a human donor in good health (CMV status not recorded). Some clones in this sample may be carry-over from other donors' samples. The source was cultured CD8+ T cells from PBMCs, collected from culture after CMV antigen stimulation. The CDR3 in this case is CASGTSSSYNEQFF. The DNA reads as follows: TGTGCCTCCGGGACGAGTAGCTCCTACAATGAGCAGTTCTTC.